This is a list of T cell receptor beta chains from one sample in a study of PD-1 blockade in classical Hodgkin lymphoma. Libraries were prepared by immunoSEQ multiplex PCR; TCRdb keeps only in-frame clonotypes and omits some of them. Of approximately 89,000 clones in the sample, more than 80% were seen once. Material: peripheral blood mononuclear cells (PBMCs), obtained before the fourth cycle of nivolumab. The receptors come from a human donor with classical Hodgkin lymphoma. Both conserved end residues are part of each CDR3. D genes are given only for firm matches. Expanded clones are given a class, and other clones once, few, many or no size at all.

size	D	V	J	CDR3	DNA
-	TRBD2	TRBV9	TRBJ2-3	CASSVVAGGGSTDTQYF	TGTGCCAGCAGCGTAGTGGCCGGCGGGGGAAGCACAGATACGCAGTATTTT
once	-	TRBV5-1	TRBJ1-1	CASSSGESNTEAFF	TGCGCCAGCAGCTCGGGGGAATCGAACACTGAAGCTTTCTTT
few	TRBD1	TRBV10-3	TRBJ1-2	CATEQGHYGYTF	TGTGCCACCGAACAGGGGCACTATGGCTACACCTTC
-	-	TRBV10-3	TRBJ1-1	CAISGLLNTEAFF	TGTGCCATCAGTGGTCTACTGAACACTGAAGCTTTCTTT
few	TRBD2	TRBV9	TRBJ2-2	CASSFSGRQSGELFF	TGTGCCAGCAGCTTTAGCGGGAGACAGTCCGGGGAGCTGTTTTTT
-	-	TRBV5-1	TRBJ2-1	CASSETWGLRGVHEQFF	TGCGCCAGCAGCGAGACTTGGGGACTTAGAGGGGTCCATGAGCAGTTCTTC
-	TRBD2	TRBV19	TRBJ2-1	CASQGLAGGGFYNEQFF	TGTGCCAGTCAGGGACTAGCGGGAGGCGGATTTTACAATGAGCAGTTCTTC
once	TRBD1	TRBV11-2	TRBJ1-2	CASSSILGQEKEGGYTF	TGTGCCAGCAGCTCCATATTGGGACAGGAGAAGGAGGGAGGCTACACCTTC
-	-	TRBV5-1	TRBJ1-1	CASSEGPQGNTEAFF	TGCGCCAGCAGCGAGGGACCGCAGGGGAACACTGAAGCTTTCTTT
few	TRBD2	TRBV19	TRBJ2-2	CASSRGLPRNTGELFF	TGTGCCAGTAGTAGGGGACTACCCAGGAACACCGGGGAGCTGTTTTTT
-	TRBD1	TRBV10-3	TRBJ2-7	CATLPGQGFYEQYF	TGTGCCACCCTCCCGGGACAGGGGTTTTACGAGCAGTACTTC
-	TRBD2	TRBV6-1	TRBJ2-1	CASKLAGINNEQFF	TGTGCCAGCAAACTAGCGGGGATCAACAATGAGCAGTTCTTC
-	TRBD1	TRBV5-1	TRBJ2-7	CASSPLGGTGGDQQYF	TGCGCCAGCAGCCCTTTAGGTGGGACAGGGGGGGATCAGCAGTACTTC
-	-	TRBV6-6	TRBJ1-1	CASSYAGGGYYTEAFF	TGTGCCAGCAGTTACGCTGGCGGGGGCTACTACACTGAAGCTTTCTTT
-	TRBD2	TRBV30	TRBJ2-3	CAWSRGTSGRASTDTQYF	TGTGCCTGGAGTCGTGGGACTAGCGGGAGGGCCAGCACAGATACGCAGTATTTT
-	TRBD1	TRBV6-7	TRBJ2-5	CASSSRDRGGETQYF	TGTGCCAGCAGCTCCCGGGACAGGGGCGGGGAGACCCAGTACTTC
once	TRBD1	TRBV6-5	TRBJ1-4	CASSYSGQGYEKLFF	TGTGCCAGCAGTTACTCGGGACAGGGTTATGAAAAACTGTTTTTT
-	-	TRBV7-9	TRBJ2-1	CASIRRDGYEQFF	TGTGCCAGCATAAGGCGGGATGGCTATGAGCAGTTCTTC
once	TRBD2	TRBV15	TRBJ2-5	CATIDRLAGAQETQYF	TGTGCCACCATCGATCGACTAGCGGGAGCTCAAGAGACCCAGTACTTC
-	-	TRBV29-1	TRBJ1-2	CSVIQGSYGYTF	TGCAGCGTGATACAGGGTAGCTATGGCTACACCTTC
few	-	TRBV5-1	TRBJ2-2	CASHEVANTGELFF	TGCGCCAGTCACGAGGTGGCGAACACCGGGGAGCTGTTTTTT
-	-	TRBV6-5	TRBJ1-4	CASSNPADEKLFF	TGTGCCAGCAGTAACCCTGCTGACGAAAAACTGTTTTTT
-	-	TRBV2	TRBJ1-2	CALGGGSYGYTF	TGTGCGCTCGGGGGGGGGAGCTATGGCTACACCTTC
once	-	TRBV13	TRBJ2-6	CASSLDSGANVLTF	TGTGCCAGCAGTTTGGACTCTGGGGCCAACGTCCTGACTTTC
-	-	TRBV19	TRBJ2-7	CASSGTMAYEQYF	TGTGCCAGTAGTGGGACAATGGCCTACGAGCAGTACTTC
-	TRBD2	TRBV6-1	TRBJ2-7	CASSENSSGRWLEQYF	TGTGCCAGCAGTGAAAATTCGAGCGGGAGATGGCTCGAGCAGTACTTC
-	TRBD2	TRBV5-1	TRBJ2-4	CASSKGLAEAKNIQYF	TGCGCCAGCAGCAAGGGACTAGCGGAAGCCAAAAACATTCAGTACTTC
-	-	TRBV2	TRBJ2-7	CASRDLGESYEQYF	TGTGCCAGCAGGGACCTAGGGGAATCCTACGAGCAGTACTTC
-	TRBD2	TRBV19	TRBJ2-4	CASSVWGLAGGFQYF	TGTGCCAGTAGTGTCTGGGGACTAGCGGGAGGGTTTCAGTACTTC
-	-	TRBV18	TRBJ2-1	CASSRGQSSYNEQFF	TGTGCCAGCTCACGGGGACAAAGCTCCTACAATGAGCAGTTCTTC
-	-	TRBV10-3	TRBJ2-1	CAISTPGGPVDNEQFF	TGTGCCATCAGTACCCCGGGGGGCCCCGTGGACAATGAGCAGTTCTTC
-	-	TRBV9	TRBJ1-3	CASSVEGIWSGNTIYF	TGTGCCAGCAGCGTAGAGGGGATATGGTCTGGAAACACCATATATTTT
-	-	TRBV5-1	TRBJ2-2	CASSLSAPRPGELFF	TGCGCCAGCAGCTTGTCGGCCCCTCGTCCCGGGGAGCTGTTTTTT
-	-	TRBV7-3	TRBJ2-2	CASSHDGAPNTGELFF	TGTGCCAGCAGCCACGACGGGGCCCCGAACACCGGGGAGCTGTTTTTT
-	TRBD1	TRBV7-8	TRBJ1-1	CASSQGQGHTEAFF	TGTGCCAGCAGCCAGGGACAGGGTCACACTGAAGCTTTCTTT
-	-	TRBV5-1	TRBJ2-7	CASSYAGPAAGEQYF	TGCGCCAGCAGCTACGCCGGGCCCGCCGCCGGGGAGCAGTACTTC
-	-	TRBV15	TRBJ2-6	CATSRDSPGGSGANVLTF	TGTGCCACCAGCAGAGATTCTCCGGGTGGCTCTGGGGCCAACGTCCTGACTTTC
once	TRBD1	TRBV5-4	TRBJ2-7	CASSLGPGTGPYEQYF	TGTGCCAGCAGCTTGGGTCCCGGGACAGGGCCCTACGAGCAGTACTTC
-	TRBD1	TRBV6-5	TRBJ1-2	CASSGPGQGLGYTF	TGTGCCAGCAGTGGACCGGGACAGGGGCTTGGCTACACCTTC
once	-	TRBV4-2	TRBJ2-3	CASSQFLAAFVDTQYF	TGTGCCAGCAGCCAATTTCTAGCCGCCTTTGTAGATACGCAGTATTTT
once	TRBD2	TRBV7-6	TRBJ2-1	CASSLGMGLAGDVEQFF	TGTGCCAGCAGCTTAGGGATGGGACTAGCGGGAGATGTTGAGCAGTTCTTC
-	TRBD1	TRBV6-1	TRBJ2-2	CASTGTGRTGELFF	TGTGCCAGCACGGGGACAGGGAGAACCGGGGAGCTGTTTTTT
-	-	TRBV5-4	TRBJ2-5	CASSSEGGGTQYF	TGTGCCAGCAGCTCGGAAGGGGGAGGGACCCAGTACTTC
-	-	TRBV18	TRBJ1-3	CASSTGGSGNTIYF	TGTGCCAGCTCTACGGGGGGCTCTGGAAACACCATATATTTT
-	-	TRBV4-2	TRBJ2-3	CASSPIGTPATDTQYF	TGTGCCAGCAGCCCGATAGGGACCCCTGCCACAGATACGCAGTATTTT
-	-	TRBV2	TRBJ1-2	CASKTPDGDGYTF	TGTGCCAGCAAGACCCCGGATGGGGATGGCTACACCTTC
-	TRBD2	TRBV7-2	TRBJ2-5	CASSFTSGSGETQYF	TGTGCCAGCAGCTTTACTAGCGGGAGTGGGGAGACCCAGTACTTC
-	-	TRBV6-5	TRBJ2-1	CASKSSYNEQFF	TGTGCCAGCAAAAGCTCCTACAATGAGCAGTTCTTC
-	-	TRBV6-1	TRBJ1-5	CASSEAAQGNQPQHF	TGTGCCAGCAGTGAAGCTGCACAGGGCAATCAGCCCCAGCATTTT
-	-	TRBV10-3	TRBJ2-7	CAISPSSYEQYF	TGTGCCATCAGTCCGAGCTCCTACGAGCAGTACTTC
few	TRBD2	TRBV7-6	TRBJ2-7	CASSLAGGSYEQYF	TGTGCCAGCAGCTTAGCAGGCGGGAGTTACGAGCAGTACTTC
-	-	TRBV21-1	TRBJ1-5	CASSKEGRGHEQPQHF	TGTGCCAGCAGCAAAGAAGGTCGGGGGCATGAGCAGCCCCAGCATTTT